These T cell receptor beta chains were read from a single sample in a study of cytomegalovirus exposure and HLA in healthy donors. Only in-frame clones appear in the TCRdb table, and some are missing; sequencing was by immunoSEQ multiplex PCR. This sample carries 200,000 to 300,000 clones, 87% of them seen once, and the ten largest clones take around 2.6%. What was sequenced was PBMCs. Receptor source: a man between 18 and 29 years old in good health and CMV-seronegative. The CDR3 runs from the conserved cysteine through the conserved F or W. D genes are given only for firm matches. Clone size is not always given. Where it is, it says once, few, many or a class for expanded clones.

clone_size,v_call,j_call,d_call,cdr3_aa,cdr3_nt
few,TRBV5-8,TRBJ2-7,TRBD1,CASGLYSRTGYHEQYF,TGTGCCAGCGGACTGTACTCCCGGACAGGGTATCACGAGCAGTACTTC
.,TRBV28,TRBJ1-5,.,CASSLQGGNQPQHF,TGTGCCAGCAGTCTTCAGGGAGGAAATCAGCCCCAGCATTTT
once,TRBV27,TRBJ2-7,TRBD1,CASSLMSGGHEQYF,TGTGCCAGCAGTTTAATGTCAGGGGGCCACGAGCAGTACTTC
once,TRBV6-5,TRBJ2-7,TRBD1,CASSRDRAYEQYF,TGTGCCAGCAGTCGGGACAGGGCCTACGAGCAGTACTTC
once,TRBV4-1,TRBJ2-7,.,CASSQAAGNEQYF,TGCGCCAGCAGCCAAGCTGCAGGGAACGAGCAGTACTTC
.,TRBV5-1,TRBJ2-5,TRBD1,CASGDSPQETQYF,TGCGCCAGCGGGGACAGTCCTCAAGAGACCCAGTACTTC
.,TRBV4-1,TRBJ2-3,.,CASRPDTSTDTQYF,TGCGCCAGCAGACCGGACACTAGCACAGATACGCAGTATTTT
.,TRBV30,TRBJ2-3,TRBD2,CAWSRGRAGIGTDTQYF,TGTGCCTGGAGTCGCGGGAGGGCCGGTATTGGAACAGATACGCAGTATTTT
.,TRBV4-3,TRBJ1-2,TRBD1,CASSQETDRGYGYTF,TGCGCCAGCAGCCAAGAAACGGACAGGGGATATGGCTACACCTTC
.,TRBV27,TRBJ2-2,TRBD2,CASSLRAGGPWELFF,TGTGCCAGCAGTTTAAGGGCGGGGGGGCCCTGGGAGCTGTTTTTT
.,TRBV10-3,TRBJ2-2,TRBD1,CAITPGQATGELFF,TGTGCCATCACTCCGGGACAGGCTACCGGGGAGCTGTTTTTT
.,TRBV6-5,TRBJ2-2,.,CASSRGRGPFGELFF,TGTGCCAGCTCCAGGGGGCGGGGGCCGTTCGGGGAGCTGTTTTTT
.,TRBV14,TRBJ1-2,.,CASSQVSGGLYTF,TGTGCCAGCAGCCAAGTATCGGGCGGACTCTACACCTTC
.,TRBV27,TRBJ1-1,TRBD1,CASRQTGVATEAFF,TGTGCCAGCAGACAAACAGGGGTGGCCACTGAAGCTTTCTTT
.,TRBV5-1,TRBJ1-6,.,CASSWETYSPLHF,TGCGCCAGCAGCTGGGAGACCTACTCACCCCTCCACTTT
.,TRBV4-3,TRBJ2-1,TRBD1,CASSQDRGHEQFF,TGCGCCAGCAGCCAAGACAGGGGGCATGAGCAGTTCTTC
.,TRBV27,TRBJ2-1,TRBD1,CASSIGTAYNEQFF,TGTGCCAGCAGTATTGGGACAGCTTACAATGAGCAGTTCTTC
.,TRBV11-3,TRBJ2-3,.,CASSLVSWGETDTQYF,TGTGCCAGCAGCTTAGTGTCGTGGGGGGAGACAGATACGCAGTATTTT
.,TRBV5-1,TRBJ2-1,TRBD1,CASSSIDRGRVEQFF,TGCGCCAGCAGCTCTATCGACAGGGGGCGGGTTGAGCAGTTCTTC
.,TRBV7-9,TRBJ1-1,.,CASSTNSFEAFF,TGTGCCAGCAGCACGAACAGTTTCGAAGCTTTCTTT
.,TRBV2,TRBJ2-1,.,CASRLREQFF,TGTGCCAGCAGACTTCGGGAGCAGTTCTTC
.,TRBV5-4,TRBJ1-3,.,CASSAGTHGNTIYF,TGTGCCAGCAGCGCCGGGACACATGGAAACACCATATATTTT
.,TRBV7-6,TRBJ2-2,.,CASSSPNTGELFF,TGTGCCAGCAGCTCTCCTAACACCGGGGAGCTGTTTTTT
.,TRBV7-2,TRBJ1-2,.,CASSPDRLVGYTF,TGTGCCAGCAGCCCCGACAGGTTGGTTGGCTACACCTTC
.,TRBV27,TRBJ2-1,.,CASSSLGGSANEQFF,TGTGCCAGCAGTTCTTTGGGGGGATCGGCCAATGAGCAGTTCTTC
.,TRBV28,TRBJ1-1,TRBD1,CASSSQGARTRGAFF,TGTGCCAGCAGTTCACAGGGGGCGCGTACCAGAGGCGCTTTCTTT
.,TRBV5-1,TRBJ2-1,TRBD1,CASRGTGGFSSYNEQFF,TGCGCCAGCAGGGGGACAGGGGGTTTCAGCTCCTACAATGAGCAGTTCTTC
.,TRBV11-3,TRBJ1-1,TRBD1,CASSLGDRDPEAFF,TGTGCCAGCAGCTTAGGTGACAGGGATCCTGAAGCTTTCTTT
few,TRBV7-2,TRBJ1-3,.,CASSLGPGAGNTIYF,TGTGCCAGCAGCTTAGGTCCAGGGGCTGGAAACACCATATATTTT
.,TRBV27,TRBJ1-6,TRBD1,CASSLEGAGSPLHF,TGTGCCAGCAGTTTGGAGGGGGCCGGATCACCCCTCCACTTT
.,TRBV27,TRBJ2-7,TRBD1,CASNRMDRAGEQYF,TGTGCCAGCAATCGAATGGACAGGGCAGGCGAGCAGTACTTC
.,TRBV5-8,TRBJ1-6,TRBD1,CASSWDRLSPLHF,TGTGCCAGCAGCTGGGACAGGTTGTCACCCCTCCACTTT
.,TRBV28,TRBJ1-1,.,CASSLVVWGPPTEAFF,TGTGCCAGCAGCCTCGTCGTCTGGGGGCCGCCCACTGAAGCTTTCTTT
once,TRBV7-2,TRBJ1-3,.,CASSSYRVGAGNTIYF,TGTGCCAGCAGCTCTTACAGGGTTGGGGCTGGAAACACCATATATTTT
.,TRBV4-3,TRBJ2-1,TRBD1,CASSQDLGQGQFF,TGCGCCAGCAGCCAAGATCTGGGACAGGGACAGTTCTTC
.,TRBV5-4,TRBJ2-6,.,CASSPSEAFGANVLTF,TGTGCCAGCAGCCCCTCCGAGGCGTTTGGGGCCAACGTCCTGACTTTC
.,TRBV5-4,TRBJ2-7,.,CASSTGTLASYEQYF,TGTGCCAGCAGCACCGGGACTCTCGCTTCCTACGAGCAGTACTTC
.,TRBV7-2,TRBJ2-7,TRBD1,CASSLDRGSYEQYF,TGTGCCAGCAGCTTAGACAGGGGTAGCTACGAGCAGTACTTC
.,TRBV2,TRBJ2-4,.,CASSESGAKNIQYF,TGTGCCAGCAGTGAGAGTGGAGCCAAAAACATTCAGTACTTC
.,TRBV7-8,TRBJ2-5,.,CASSSHVLGGETQYF,TGTGCCAGCAGCTCCCACGTACTAGGGGGAGAGACCCAGTACTTC
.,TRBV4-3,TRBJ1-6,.,CASSRDTYNSPLHF,TGCGCCAGCAGCCGGGACACCTATAATTCACCCCTCCACTTT
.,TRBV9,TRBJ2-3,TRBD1,CASSSGTAITDTQYF,TGTGCCAGCAGCTCCGGGACAGCGATCACAGATACGCAGTATTTT
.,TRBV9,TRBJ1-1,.,CASSADMNTEAFF,TGTGCCAGCAGCGCTGACATGAACACTGAAGCTTTCTTT
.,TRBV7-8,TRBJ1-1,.,CASSPTGRVNTEAFF,TGTGCCAGCAGCCCCACAGGGAGGGTGAACACTGAAGCTTTCTTT
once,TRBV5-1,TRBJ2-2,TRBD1,CASSPGTENTGELFF,TGCGCCAGCAGCCCCGGGACAGAGAACACCGGGGAGCTGTTTTTT
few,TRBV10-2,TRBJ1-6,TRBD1,CASGDDGTGGRSPLHF,TGCGCCAGCGGTGATGACGGGACAGGGGGCCGTTCACCCCTCCACTTT
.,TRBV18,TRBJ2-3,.,CASSPPGAGGDTQYF,TGTGCCAGCTCACCCCCGGGCGCTGGGGGGGATACGCAGTATTTT
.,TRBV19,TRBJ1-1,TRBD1,CASSPGGANTEAFF,TGTGCCAGTAGCCCAGGGGGCGCGAACACTGAAGCTTTCTTT
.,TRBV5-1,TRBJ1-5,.,CASSLGGLDQPQHF,TGCGCCAGCAGCTTGGGGGGACTGGATCAGCCCCAGCATTTT
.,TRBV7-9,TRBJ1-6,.,CASTRTNNSPLHF,TGTGCCAGCACCCGGACAAATAATTCACCCCTCCACTTT
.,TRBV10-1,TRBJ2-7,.,CASSSKGGGRGYEQYF,TGCGCCAGTAGCTCCAAGGGGGGCGGGAGAGGCTACGAGCAGTACTTC
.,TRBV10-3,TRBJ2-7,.,CAIRSTGTAPSYEQYF,TGTGCCATCAGGAGCACCGGGACTGCTCCATCCTACGAGCAGTACTTC
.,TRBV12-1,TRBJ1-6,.,CASTLPHDRANSPLHF,TGTGCCAGCACCCTCCCCCACGACAGGGCTAATTCACCCCTCCACTTT